A single sample is the source of the 24 T cell receptor beta chains below, sequenced in a study of molecular identifiers for immune sequencing clone quantification. TCRdb recomputed calls from the PCR reads with MiXCR, one row per CDR3 protein. Here the sample spans some 12,000 distinct CDR3 sequences, approximately 15% being singletons. Sequenced input: naive CD8+ T cells from blood, with Jurkat cell RNA spiked in. The subset here: FACS-sorted CD8+CD4-CCR7+CD45RA+ naive T cells. The receptors here all came from a human donor in good health. Some libraries in this study had Jurkat cell RNA spiked in.

This clonotype was seen many times. The V and J genes are TRBV27 and TRBJ1-5; D uncertain. Trimming took off 6 bases at V and 1 base at J, with 13 bases between the two ends. Germline loops: CDR1 MNHEY, CDR2 SMNVEV (reference sequence). The CDR3 consists of 15 residues. Here the CDR3 DNA reads TGTGCCAGCAGAGAGGGTCCCGTAAGCAATCAGCCCCAGCATTTT. It specifies CASREGPVSNQPQHF.

This chain connects TRBV2 to TRBJ1-1, with TRBD1 as a possible D gene (6 bases). Germline V gene lookup returns CDR1 SNHLY and CDR2 FYNNEI. The V end was cut by 6 bases, the J end by 8 bases, with 7 bases between. This CDR3 has 10 residues. The CDR3 spells CASSGTEAFF. As DNA, the CDR3 is TGTGCCAGCAGCGGGACAGAAGCTTTCTTT.

This clonotype appeared many times. The V gene is TRBV12-3 or TRBV12-4, the J gene TRBJ2-3; D uncertain. The CDR3 is 11 amino acids. V lost 7 bases and J 0 bases, leaving 2 bases between the germline ends. The CDR3 bases are TGTGCCAGCACCAGCACAGATACGCAGTATTTT. It is translated as CASTSTDTQYF.

In its sample, this clonotype was seen many times. The rearrangement joins TRBV7-3 to TRBJ2-5; TRBD2 matches at 7 bases. The CDR3 contains 15 residues. Germline CDR1 SGHTA, CDR2 FQGTGA. The V segment lost 2 bases and the J segment 2 bases; nucleotides outside the gene matches: 5. The DNA of the CDR3 is TGTGCCAGCAGCTTAGTGGCTAGCGGACAAGAGACCCAGTACTTC. This translates into CASSLVASGQETQYF.

This clonotype was observed at least ten times. This chain joins TRBV3-1 and TRBJ2-7; D might be TRBD2 (6 bases). The CDR3 spans 16 residues. Germline-derived CDR1 and CDR2 are LGHDT and YNNKEL (reference sequence). V lost 1 base and J lost 1, with 14 bases in between. CDR3 sequence (DNA): TGTGCCAGCAGCCAAGTTTCCACTAGCCGATCCTACGAGCAGTACTTC. Residues: CASSQVSTSRSYEQYF.

This clonotype has ten or more counts. This chain connects TRBV14 to TRBJ2-3, with D unclear. The germline V gene encodes CDR1 SGHDN and CDR2 FVKESK. The CDR3 spans 14 residues. The V and J ends lost 1 base and 10 bases respectively, with 15 bases between them. The CDR3 bases are TGTGCCAGCAGCCAAGGTCCAGGTCGCCATGCGCAGTATTTT. Its translation is CASSQGPGRHAQYF.

This clonotype was found a few times. This chain connects TRBV12-3 or TRBV12-4 to TRBJ2-5; perhaps TRBD2 as D (5 bases). This CDR3 is built from 14 residues. V lost 2 bases to trimming and J lost 4 bases, with 11 bases between them. CDR3 in amino acids: CASSLTPGIETQYF. CDR3 sequence (DNA): TGTGCCAGCAGTTTAACCCCGGGAATAGAGACCCAGTACTTC.

Comment on this clonotype: An end of the junction differs from the germline gene, which may be a read error. V gene TRBV29-1 combines with J gene TRBJ2-1; tentatively, D is TRBD1 (5 bases). This CDR3 spans 14 amino acids. The germline V gene has CDR1 SQVTM and CDR2 ANQGSEA. The CDR3 protein is CSVKRGGSYNEQLF. CDR3 DNA: TGCAGCGTAAAAAGGGGTGGGTCCTACAATGAGCAGCTCTTC.

Within the sample, this clonotype is medium-sized. CDR3 sequence reads: CASSLGYEQYF. The DNA for the CDR3 is TGCGCCAGCAGCTTGGGGTACGAGCAGTACTTC. The V and J genes are TRBV5-1 and TRBJ2-7; D not certain. Germline V gene data show CDR1 as SGHRS and CDR2 as YFSETQ. The ends were cut back, 0 bases at V and 4 bases at J, with 2 bases in the middle. This CDR3 comprises 11 residues. The variable domain in full, with the rest retrieved from reference TRBV5-1 and TRBJ2-7, is KAGVTQTPRYLIKTRGQQVTLSCSPISGHRSVSWYQQTPGQGLQFLFEYFSETQRNKGNFPGRFSGRQFSNSRSEMNVSTLELGDSALYLCASSLGYEQYFGPGTRLTVT.

This clonotype was seen many times. This chain joins TRBV20-1 and TRBJ2-5; 9 positions match TRBD2. Germline CDR1 is DFQATT and CDR2 is SNEGSKA (reference sequence). V was clipped by 7 bases and J by 9 bases; unmatched bases: 9. There are 12 residues in the CDR3. CDR3 protein: CSVEGLANPQYF. DNA for the CDR3: TGCAGTGTTGAGGGACTAGCTAATCCCCAGTACTTC.

This clonotype was detected many times. V usage is TRBV12-5 and J usage is TRBJ1-5; D perhaps matches TRBD1 (6 bases). CDR3 length: 15 residues. Between the trimmed V and J ends, which lost 0 bases and 3 bases, there was a span of 9 bases. The germline gives CDR1 LGHNT, CDR2 FRNRAP. In DNA, the CDR3 is TGTGCTAGTGGTTTGGTTGGACAGTACAATCAGCCCCAGCATTTT. This codes for CASGLVGQYNQPQHF.

This clonotype was seen only a few times. This chain joins TRBV20-1 and TRBJ1-5; 9 bases fit TRBD1. The ends lost 3 bases at V and 4 bases at J; junction bases unmatched: 13. Germline V gene sequence: CDR1 DFQATT, CDR2 SNEGSKA (reference sequence). This CDR3 has 17 residues. The CDR3 nucleotides read TGCAGTGCTAGTTGGGACAGGGCCCTTTCGGTGAATCAGCCCCAGCATTTT. Its protein product is CSASWDRALSVNQPQHF.

This clonotype has at least ten counts. This chain uses TRBV20-1 with TRBJ1-5, with D uncertain. Germline CDR1 reads DFQATT; CDR2 reads SNEGSKA (reference sequence). V lost 0 bases, J lost 0 bases, and 18 bases lay in between. This CDR3 has 18 residues. CDR3 residues: CSARDFGRTPYSNQPQHF. The CDR3 nucleotides read TGCAGTGCTAGAGATTTTGGACGGACCCCCTATAGCAATCAGCCCCAGCATTTT.

This clonotype is termed medium-sized. The chain is built from TRBV29-1 and TRBJ2-7, with 9 bases aligning to TRBD2. J was trimmed by 2 bases and V by 6 bases; bases with no gene match: 11. CDR1 SQVTM and CDR2 ANQGSEA come from the germline V gene. The CDR3 extends over 15 amino acids. The CDR3 sequence: CSVRLAGDETYEQYF. The CDR3 DNA is TGCAGCGTCCGCTTAGCGGGAGACGAGACCTACGAGCAGTACTTC.

On this clonotype itself: This is likely a read error, given that the CDR3 carries no conserved phenylalanine or tryptophan at its end. The chain employs TRBV12-3 or TRBV12-4 and TRBJ1-2; D remains ambiguous. The V end lost 0 bases, the J end lost 4 bases, and 12 bases lay between the germline ends. CDR3 length equals 15 residues. CDR3 DNA sequence: TGTGCCAGCAGTTTAGCCACCTATGGGATCTATGGCTACACCCTC. As protein: CASSLATYGIYGYTL.

Worth noting for this clonotype: Possible read error: a much larger clone is one base away. The chain recombines TRBV5-6 with TRBJ2-7; 8 bases align to TRBD2. The V gene end was trimmed by 5 bases and the J gene end by 4 bases; junction bases not matched to a gene: 11. Germline V gives CDR1 SGHDT, CDR2 YYEEEE. The CDR3 consists of 15 residues. CDR3 nucleotides: TGTGCCAGCAGTCTGAGGGGACTAGGTGAATACGAGCAGTACTTC. It is translated as CASSLRGLGEYEQYF.

This clonotype is medium-sized (0.01 to 0.1%) within its sample. The chain recombines TRBV9 with TRBJ1-1; D unresolved. CDR3 length: 18 amino acids. Trimming shortened V by 4 bases and J by 0 bases, and 22 bases separated the two germline ends. The germline CDR1 and CDR2 sequences are SGDLS and YYNGEE. CDR3 protein: CASSPPGWASTMNTEAFF. In DNA form, the CDR3 reads TGTGCCAGCAGCCCACCAGGTTGGGCCTCAACGATGAACACTGAAGCTTTCTTT. Full variable domain (missing parts from reference TRBV9 and TRBJ1-1): DSGVTQTPKHLITATGQRVTLRCSPRSGDLSVYWYQQSLDQGLQFLIQYYNGEERAKGNILERFSAQQFPDLHSELNLSSLELGDSALYFCASSPPGWASTMNTEAFFGQGTRLTVV.

In the case of this clonotype: The junction differs from germline at one of its ends, possibly a read error. The chain is built from TRBV7-2 and TRBJ2-3; weak D call: TRBD2 (6 bases). Per germline, CDR1 SGHTA and CDR2 FQGNSA. The CDR3 is 16 amino acids. The DNA of the CDR3 is TGCGCCAGCGGCACCCCGCGGGGCGGGAACACAGATACGCAGTATTTT. Translated: CASGTPRGGNTDTQYF.

This clonotype came up a few times. The rearrangement links TRBV5-6 to TRBJ2-7, with a tentative D call TRBD1 (5 bases). The ends were cut back, 2 bases at V and 0 bases at J, with 9 bases in the middle. CDR1 is SGHDT and CDR2 is YYEEEE in the germline V gene. The CDR3 is 14 amino acids. The CDR3 region has the DNA TGTGCCAGCAGCTTAGGTCAGGGCTCCTACGAGCAGTACTTC. Encoded protein: CASSLGQGSYEQYF.

This clonotype has ten or more counts. The chain couples TRBV12-3 or TRBV12-4 to TRBJ1-1, with unresolved D. V was cut by 6 bases and J by 3 bases, with 11 bases left in between. The CDR3 extends over 13 amino acids. CDR3 residues: CASSPLWDTEAFF. The DNA of the CDR3 is TGTGCCAGCAGCCCGCTGTGGGACACTGAAGCTTTCTTT.

In its sample, this clonotype is medium-sized (0.01 to 0.1%). The rearrangement joins TRBV27 to TRBJ2-3; TRBD2 agrees at 8 bases. Trimming at V came to 2 bases and at J to 0 bases, leaving 7 bases not matched to a gene. Germline V gene data show CDR1 as MNHEY and CDR2 as SMNVEV (reference sequence). The CDR3 is made up of 17 amino acids. The DNA of the CDR3 is TGTGCCAGCAGTTTAAGGCGGGAGGAAGTTAGCACAGATACGCAGTATTTT. It is translated as CASSLRREEVSTDTQYF.

This clonotype was observed many times. The J gene is TRBJ2-1, the V gene TRBV29-1; 7 bases are a match to TRBD1. The germline gives CDR1 SQVTM, CDR2 ANQGSEA. The J segment lost 4 bases and the V segment lost 6 bases, leaving 9 bases of the junction unmatched. The CDR3 length is 14 residues. The DNA of the CDR3 is TGCAGCGTACTACACAGGGGCCCTTACAATGAGCAGTTCTTC. It is translated as CSVLHRGPYNEQFF.

This clonotype was counted a few times. This sequence joins TRBV27 and TRBJ2-1; tentative D call: TRBD2 (5 bases). The CDR3 runs to 14 residues. Germline V gives CDR1 MNHEY, CDR2 SMNVEV (reference sequence). Trimming cost V 2 bases and J 6 bases, with 11 bases left between them. The CDR3: CASSLVASPNEQFF. The CDR3 nucleotides read TGTGCCAGCAGTTTAGTGGCTAGCCCCAATGAGCAGTTCTTC.

This clonotype ranks as medium-sized. This chain joins TRBV5-4 and TRBJ2-7; a possible D gene is TRBD2 (5 bases). Trimming took 4 bases from V and 1 from J, leaving 21 bases between them. Germline V gene lookup returns CDR1 SGHNT and CDR2 YYREEE (reference sequence). CDR3 length equals 17 residues. CDR3 amino acids: CASSRQTGPRGSYEQYF. The CDR3 nucleotides read TGTGCCAGCAGCCGTCAGACCGGGCCCCGCGGGTCCTACGAGCAGTACTTC.